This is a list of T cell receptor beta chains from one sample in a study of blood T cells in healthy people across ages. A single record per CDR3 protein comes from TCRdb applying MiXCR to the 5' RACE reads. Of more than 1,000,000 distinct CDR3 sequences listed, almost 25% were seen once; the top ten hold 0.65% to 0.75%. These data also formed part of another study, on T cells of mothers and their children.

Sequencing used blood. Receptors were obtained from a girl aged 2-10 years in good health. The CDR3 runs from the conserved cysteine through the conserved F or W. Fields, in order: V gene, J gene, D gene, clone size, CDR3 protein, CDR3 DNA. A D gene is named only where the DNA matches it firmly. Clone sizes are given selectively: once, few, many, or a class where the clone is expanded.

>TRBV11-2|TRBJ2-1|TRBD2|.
CASSSYLGLAGGSFRGQFF
TGTGCCAGCAGCTCCTATCTCGGACTAGCGGGAGGCAGTTTTAGGGGGCAGTTCTTC
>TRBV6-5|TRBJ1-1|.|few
CASKGGTEAFF
TGTGCCTCAAAGGGGGGCACTGAAGCTTTCTTT
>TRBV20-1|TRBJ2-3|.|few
CSASPDPTDTQYF
TGCAGTGCTAGTCCGGATCCCACAGATACGCAGTATTTT
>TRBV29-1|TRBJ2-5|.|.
CSVDPATQETQYF
TGCAGCGTTGATCCAGCGACCCAAGAGACCCAGTACTTC
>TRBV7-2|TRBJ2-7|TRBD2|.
CASILSIAGGERQYF
TGTGCCAGCATCCTTAGTATAGCGGGAGGGGAGCGGCAGTACTTC
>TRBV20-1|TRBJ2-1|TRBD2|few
CSASTSGRARNGEQFF
TGCAGTGCTAGTACTAGCGGGAGGGCCCGGAATGGTGAGCAGTTCTTC
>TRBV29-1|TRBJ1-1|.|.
CSVKGGRSNTEAFF
TGCAGCGTCAAGGGCGGCAGATCGAACACTGAAGCTTTCTTT
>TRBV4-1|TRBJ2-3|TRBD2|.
CASSKKRDGLAGGDTQYF
TGCGCCAGCAGCAAAAAGAGAGACGGACTAGCGGGGGGAGATACGCAGTATTTT
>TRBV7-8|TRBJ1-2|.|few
CASSFRQYYGYTF
TGTGCCAGCAGCTTCCGGCAGTACTATGGCTACACCTTC
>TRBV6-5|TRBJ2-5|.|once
CASRKDGFQETQYF
TGTGCCAGCAGGAAGGACGGTTTCCAAGAGACCCAGTACTTC
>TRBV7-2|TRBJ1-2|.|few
CASSPSGEGYSYGYTF
TGTGCCAGCAGCCCGTCGGGTGAGGGATACTCTTATGGCTACACCTTC
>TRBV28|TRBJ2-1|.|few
CASSNQLNEQFF
TGTGCCAGCAGCAACCAGCTCAATGAGCAGTTCTTC
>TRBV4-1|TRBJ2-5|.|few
CASSHVGMSETQYF
TGCGCCAGCAGCCACGTGGGAATGTCCGAGACCCAGTACTTC
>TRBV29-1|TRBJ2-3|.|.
CSGEVADTQYF
TGCAGCGGGGAGGTGGCAGATACGCAGTATTTT
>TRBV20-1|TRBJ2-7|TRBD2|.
CSAKPSGIYEQYF
TGCAGTGCAAAGCCTAGCGGGATATACGAGCAGTACTTC
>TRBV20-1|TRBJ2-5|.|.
CSARDLLAPETQYF
TGCAGTGCTAGAGATCTACTAGCCCCAGAGACCCAGTACTTC
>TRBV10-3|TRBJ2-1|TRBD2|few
CAISAGTSGGYEQFF
TGTGCCATCAGCGCTGGGACTAGCGGGGGATATGAGCAGTTCTTC
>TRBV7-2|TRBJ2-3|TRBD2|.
CASSLGGGSADTQYF
TGTGCCAGCAGCTTAGGCGGGGGGTCCGCAGATACGCAGTATTTT
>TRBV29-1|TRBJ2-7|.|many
CSVELGLGGDEQYF
TGCAGCGTTGAATTGGGCCTAGGCGGGGATGAGCAGTACTTC
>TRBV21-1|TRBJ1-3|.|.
CASSPRVQGPYSGNTIYF
TGTGCCAGCAGCCCCCGCGTGCAGGGGCCTTACTCTGGAAACACCATATATTTT
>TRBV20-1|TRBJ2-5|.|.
CSARDWGEETQHF
TGCAGTGCTAGAGATTGGGGGGAAGAGACCCAGCACTTC
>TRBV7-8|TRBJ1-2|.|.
CASSLRAGEEGYTF
TGTGCCAGCAGCTTACGGGCCGGAGAGGAAGGCTACACCTTC
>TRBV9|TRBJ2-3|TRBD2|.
CASSVGAGEGTDTQYF
TGTGCCAGCAGCGTAGGGGCGGGAGAAGGCACAGATACGCAGTATTTT
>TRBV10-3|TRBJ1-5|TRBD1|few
CAISPQGGTQPQHF
TGTGCCATCAGTCCACAGGGGGGTACTCAGCCCCAGCATTTT
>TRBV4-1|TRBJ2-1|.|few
CASSQDARGVDEQFF
TGCGCCAGCAGCCAAGATGCGCGTGGTGTGGATGAGCAGTTCTTC
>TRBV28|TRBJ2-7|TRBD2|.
CASNGQREGRYEQYF
TGTGCCAGCAACGGCCAGAGGGAGGGCCGGTACGAGCAGTACTTC
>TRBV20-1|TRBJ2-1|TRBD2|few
CSAPTSGPNEQFF
TGCAGTGCTCCGACTAGCGGGCCCAATGAGCAGTTCTTC
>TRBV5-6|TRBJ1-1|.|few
CASNMAGVETEAFF
TGTGCCAGCAACATGGCAGGGGTAGAAACTGAAGCTTTCTTT
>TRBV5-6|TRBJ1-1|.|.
CASSLEDYEAFF
TGTGCCAGCAGCTTGGAGGACTATGAAGCTTTCTTT
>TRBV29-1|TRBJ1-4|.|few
CSAIGGTREKLFF
TGCAGCGCAATCGGGGGGACACGAGAAAAACTGTTTTTT
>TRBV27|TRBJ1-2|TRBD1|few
CASRTGGLGGYTF
TGTGCCAGCAGGACAGGGGGATTAGGTGGCTACACCTTC
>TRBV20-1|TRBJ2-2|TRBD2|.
CSARDHEAGLTGELFF
TGCAGTGCTAGAGATCATGAAGCGGGGCTGACCGGGGAGCTGTTTTTT
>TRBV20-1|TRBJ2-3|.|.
CSAPRVSEGSDTQYF
TGCAGTGCTCCCCGAGTATCCGAAGGGTCTGATACGCAGTATTTT
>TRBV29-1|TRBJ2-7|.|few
CSVVIGVNEQYF
TGCAGCGTTGTTATTGGTGTGAACGAGCAGTACTTC
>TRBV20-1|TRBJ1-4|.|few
CSASPTGFF
TGCAGTGCTAGCCCAACAGGGTTTTTT
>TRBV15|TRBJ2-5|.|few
CATSTNSDRKETQYF
TGTGCCACCAGCACCAACAGTGACCGGAAAGAGACCCAGTACTTC
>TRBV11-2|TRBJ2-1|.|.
CASSLEAGLEYNEQFF
TGTGCCAGCAGCTTAGAAGCGGGCCTCGAGTACAATGAGCAGTTCTTC
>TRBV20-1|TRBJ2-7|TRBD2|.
CSAELLAGGPTSSYEQYF
TGCAGTGCGGAGTTACTAGCGGGGGGGCCGACAAGCTCCTACGAGCAGTACTTC
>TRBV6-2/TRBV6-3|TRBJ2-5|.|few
CASKIGPVETQYF
TGTGCCAGCAAAATCGGGCCTGTGGAGACCCAGTACTTC
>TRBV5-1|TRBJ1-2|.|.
CASRWGMNGYTF
TGCGCCTCCCGTTGGGGTATGAATGGCTACACCTTC
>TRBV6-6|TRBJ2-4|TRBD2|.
CASSYGGSPNIQYF
TGTGCCAGCAGTTACGGCGGGAGTCCGAACATTCAGTACTTC
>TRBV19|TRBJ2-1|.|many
CASSIGDNEQFF
TGTGCCAGTAGTATCGGAGACAATGAGCAGTTCTTC
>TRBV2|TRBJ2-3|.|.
CASSLPWADSTDTQYF
TGTGCCAGCAGCCTCCCCTGGGCGGACAGCACAGATACGCAGTATTTT
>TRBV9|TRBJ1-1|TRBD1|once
CASSPDRAHTEAFF
TGTGCCAGCAGCCCAGACAGGGCGCACACTGAAGCTTTCTTT
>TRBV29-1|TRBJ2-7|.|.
CSITRDHEQYF
TGCAGCATAACCAGGGACCACGAGCAGTACTTC
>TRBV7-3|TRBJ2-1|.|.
CASSFGDEQLF
TGTGCCAGCAGCTTTGGAGATGAGCAGCTCTTC
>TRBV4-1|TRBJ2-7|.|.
CASSQDLRQGSYEQYF
TGCGCCAGCAGCCAAGATTTACGGCAGGGTTCTTACGAGCAGTACTTC
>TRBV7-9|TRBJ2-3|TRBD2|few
CASSSLAGSWDTQYF
TGTGCCAGCAGCTCACTAGCGGGAAGTTGGGATACGCAGTATTTT
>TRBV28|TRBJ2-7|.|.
CASSPLTGDDEQYF
TGTGCCAGCAGTCCCTTGACCGGGGACGACGAGCAGTACTTC
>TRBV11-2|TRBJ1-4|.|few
CASSLGQAPSWVKLFF
TGTGCCAGCAGCTTAGGACAGGCCCCCTCATGGGTAAAACTGTTTTTT
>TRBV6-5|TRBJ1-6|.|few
CASSYSRNNSPLHF
TGTGCCAGCAGTTACTCGAGAAACAATTCACCCCTCCACTTT
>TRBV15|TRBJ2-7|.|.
CATSREQGPYEQYF
TGTGCCACCAGCAGAGAACAGGGTCCCTACGAGCAGTACTTC